Detailed here is one T cell receptor beta chain. The data derive from a study of blood T cell repertoires in COVID-19. Study as a whole: Sources were T cells, B-cell-depleted T cells, or PBMCs; the material itself was cDNA or gDNA.

The V segment lost 6 bases and the J segment 6 bases; nucleotides outside the gene matches: 10. Germline-derived CDR1 and CDR2 are LNHDA and SQIVND (reference sequence). The CDR3 sequence is 14 residues long. The protocol was immunoSEQ multiplex PCR, while the TCRdb copy is restricted to in-frame clones and leaves out a portion. The repertoire has 150,000 to 170,000 clones, over 75% of them found once; the top ten carry 0.6% to 0.65%. The chain employs TRBV19 and TRBJ1-2; TRBD1 aligns across 7 bases. This sequence originates from a man between 60 and 75 years old with COVID-19, enrolled during active disease. Input material: peripheral blood. CDR3 DNA: TGTGCCAGTAGAAACAGGGGATCGCTGAATGGCTACACCTTC. Translated, it gives CASRNRGSLNGYTF.